These 4 T cell receptor beta chains originate from one sample sequenced in a study of patients and donors after allogeneic stem cell transplantation. Via MiXCR, TCRdb re-called the RT-PCR reads, giving one row per CDR3 protein. The data hold 900,000 to 1,000,000 distinct CDR3 sequences, with around 17% observed a single time. Sample: blood, either unsorted or a sorted T cell fraction (not recorded which). The receptors here all came from a human donor who was either an allogeneic HSCT recipient or a stem cell or donor lymphocyte infusion donor (not recorded which). It is not recorded whose cells these are; they may come from a transplant donor.

The chain uses TRBV4-1 and TRBJ1-5; the match to TRBD1 covers 8 bases. The length of the CDR3 is 17 residues. V lost 5 bases to trimming and J lost 3 bases; unmatched junction nucleotides: 12. Germline V gives CDR1 MGHRA, CDR2 YSYEKL. The CDR3, as DNA: TGCGCCAGCAGCTTCAGCGGACAGGGTACCGCCAATCAGCCCCAGCATTTT. Translating gives CASSFSGQGTANQPQHF.

V gene TRBV20-1 combines with J gene TRBJ2-5; 7 bases align to TRBD2. The CDR3 is 14 residues long. Trimming at V came to 0 bases and at J to 5 bases, leaving 6 bases not matched to a gene. Germline V gene lookup returns CDR1 DFQATT and CDR2 SNEGSKA (reference sequence). CDR3 DNA: TGCAGTGCTAGAGATCATAGGGGAGGGGAGACCCAGTACTTC. Amino acid sequence: CSARDHRGGETQYF.

Only a few counts were recorded for this clonotype. The DNA is omitted, as the CDR3 cannot be located on it reliably, and the CDR3 follows TCRdb's listing. The chain uses TRBV10-3 and TRBJ1-4; whether TRBD1, the table's D call, matches the DNA was not checked. The CDR3 is 12 residues long, ends included. Per germline, CDR1 ENHRY and CDR2 SYGVKD. The CDR3 reads CAISDVGRGAHF.

This chain connects TRBV10-3 to TRBJ1-6; 9 nucleotides agree with TRBD1. Germline-derived CDR1 and CDR2 are ENHRY and SYGVKD. The CDR3 spans 19 residues. The V and J ends lost 3 bases and 5 bases, in that order; junction bases with no gene match: 14. The CDR3 DNA reads as TGTGCCATCAGTGAAGGGACAGGGATTTTGTCCCTAGATAATTCACCCCTCCACTTT. Its translation: CAISEGTGILSLDNSPLHF.